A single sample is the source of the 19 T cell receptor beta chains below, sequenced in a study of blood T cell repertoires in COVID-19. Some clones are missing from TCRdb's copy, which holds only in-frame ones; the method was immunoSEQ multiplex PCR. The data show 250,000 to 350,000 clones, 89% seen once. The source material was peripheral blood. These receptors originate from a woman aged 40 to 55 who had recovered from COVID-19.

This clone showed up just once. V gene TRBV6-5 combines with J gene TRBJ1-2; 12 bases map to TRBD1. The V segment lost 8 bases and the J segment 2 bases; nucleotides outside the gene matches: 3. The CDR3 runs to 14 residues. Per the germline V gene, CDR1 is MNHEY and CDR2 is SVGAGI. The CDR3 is CASGTGGRNYGYTF. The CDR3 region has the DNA TGTGCCAGCGGGACAGGGGGCAGGAACTATGGCTACACCTTC.

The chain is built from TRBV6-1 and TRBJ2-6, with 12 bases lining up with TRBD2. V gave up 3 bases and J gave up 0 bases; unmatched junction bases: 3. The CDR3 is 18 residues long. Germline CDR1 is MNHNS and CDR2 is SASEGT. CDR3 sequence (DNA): TGTGCCAGCAGTGAGAGGACTAGCGGGGTCTCTGGGGCCAACGTCCTGACTTTC. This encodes CASSERTSGVSGANVLTF.

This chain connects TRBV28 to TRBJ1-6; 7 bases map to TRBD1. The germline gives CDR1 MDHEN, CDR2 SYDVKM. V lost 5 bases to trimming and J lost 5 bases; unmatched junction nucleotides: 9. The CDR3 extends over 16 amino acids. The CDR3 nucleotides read TGTGCCAGCAGTATCAAATGGGGGACAGATAATTCACCCCTCCACTTT. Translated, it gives CASSIKWGTDNSPLHF. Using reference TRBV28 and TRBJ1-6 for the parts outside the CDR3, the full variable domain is DVKVTQSSRYLVKRTGEKVFLECVQDMDHENMFWYRQDPGLGLRLIYFSYDVKMKEKGDIPEGYSVSREKKERFSLILESASTNQTSMYLCASSIKWGTDNSPLHFGNGTRLTVT.

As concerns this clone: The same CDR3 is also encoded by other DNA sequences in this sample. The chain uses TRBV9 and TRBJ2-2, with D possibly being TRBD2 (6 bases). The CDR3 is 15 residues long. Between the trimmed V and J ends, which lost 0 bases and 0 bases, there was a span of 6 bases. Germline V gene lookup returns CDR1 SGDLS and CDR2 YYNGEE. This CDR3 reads CASSVGGANTGELFF. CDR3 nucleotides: TGTGCCAGCAGCGTAGGGGGGGCGAACACCGGGGAGCTGTTTTTT.

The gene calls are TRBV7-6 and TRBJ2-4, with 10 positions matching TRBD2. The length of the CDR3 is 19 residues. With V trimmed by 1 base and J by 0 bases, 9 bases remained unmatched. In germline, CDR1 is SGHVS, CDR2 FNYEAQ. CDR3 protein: CASSLVLAGRGEAKNIQYF. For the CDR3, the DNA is TGTGCCAGCAGCTTAGTACTAGCGGGAAGGGGGGAAGCCAAAAACATTCAGTACTTC.

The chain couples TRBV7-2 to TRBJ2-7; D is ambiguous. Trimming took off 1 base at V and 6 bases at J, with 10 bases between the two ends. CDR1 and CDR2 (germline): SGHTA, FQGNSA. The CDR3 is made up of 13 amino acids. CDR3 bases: TGTGCCAGCAGCTTAGACTCCATCACCGAGCAGTACTTC. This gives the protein CASSLDSITEQYF.

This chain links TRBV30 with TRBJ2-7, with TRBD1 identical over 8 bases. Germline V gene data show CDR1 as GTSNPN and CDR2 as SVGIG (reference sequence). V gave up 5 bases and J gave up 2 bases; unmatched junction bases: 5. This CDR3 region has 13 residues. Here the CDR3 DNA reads TGTGCCTGGGCTTCCAGGGGGCCCTACGAGCAGTACTTC. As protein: CAWASRGPYEQYF.

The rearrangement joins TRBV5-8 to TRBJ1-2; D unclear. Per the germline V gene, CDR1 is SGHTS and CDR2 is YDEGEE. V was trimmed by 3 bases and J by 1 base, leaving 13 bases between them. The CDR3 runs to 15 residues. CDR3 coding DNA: TGTGCCAGCAGCTGGTGGGAGGGTGATAACTATGGCTACACCTTC. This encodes CASSWWEGDNYGYTF.

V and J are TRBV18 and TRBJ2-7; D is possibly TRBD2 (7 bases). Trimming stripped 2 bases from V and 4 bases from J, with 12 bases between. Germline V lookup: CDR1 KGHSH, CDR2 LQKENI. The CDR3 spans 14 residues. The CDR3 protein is CASSPSGGEYEQYF. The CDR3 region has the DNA TGTGCCAGCTCACCATCGGGGGGCGAGTACGAGCAGTACTTC.

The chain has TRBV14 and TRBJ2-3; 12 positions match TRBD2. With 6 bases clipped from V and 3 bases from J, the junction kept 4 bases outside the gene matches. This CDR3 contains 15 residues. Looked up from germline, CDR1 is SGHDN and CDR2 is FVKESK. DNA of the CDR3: TGTGCCAGCAGACGGACTAGCGGGAAAACAGATACGCAGTATTTT. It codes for CASRRTSGKTDTQYF.

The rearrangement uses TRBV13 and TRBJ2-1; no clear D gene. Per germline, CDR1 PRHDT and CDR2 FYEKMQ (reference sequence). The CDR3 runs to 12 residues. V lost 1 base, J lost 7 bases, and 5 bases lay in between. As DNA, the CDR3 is TGTGCCAGCAGCTTAGCCATTAATGAGCAGTTCTTC. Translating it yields CASSLAINEQFF.

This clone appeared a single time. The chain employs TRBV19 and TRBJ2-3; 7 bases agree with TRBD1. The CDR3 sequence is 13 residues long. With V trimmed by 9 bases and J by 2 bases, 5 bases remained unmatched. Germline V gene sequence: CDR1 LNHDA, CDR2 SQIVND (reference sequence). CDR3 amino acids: CASSDRNTDTQYF. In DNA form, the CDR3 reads TGTGCCAGCTCGGACAGGAACACAGATACGCAGTATTTT. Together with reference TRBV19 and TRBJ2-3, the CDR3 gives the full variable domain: DGGITQSPKYLFRKEGQNVTLSCEQNLNHDAMYWYRQDPGQGLRLIYYSQIVNDFQKGDIAEGYSVSREKKESFPLTVTSAQKNPTAFYLCASSDRNTDTQYFGPGTRLTVL.

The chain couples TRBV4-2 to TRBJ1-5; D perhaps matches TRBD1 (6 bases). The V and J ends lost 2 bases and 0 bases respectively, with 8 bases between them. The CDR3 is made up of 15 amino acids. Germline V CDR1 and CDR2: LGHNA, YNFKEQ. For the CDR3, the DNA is TGTGCCAGCAGCCAAACCAGGGGTAGCAATCAGCCCCAGCATTTT. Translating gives CASSQTRGSNQPQHF.

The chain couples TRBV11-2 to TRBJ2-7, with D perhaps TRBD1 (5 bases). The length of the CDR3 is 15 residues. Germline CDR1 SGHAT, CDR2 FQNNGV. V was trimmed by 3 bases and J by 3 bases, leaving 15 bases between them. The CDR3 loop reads CASSLPWGSGYEQYF. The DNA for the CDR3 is TGTGCCAGCAGCTTGCCCTGGGGCTCAGGCTACGAGCAGTACTTC.

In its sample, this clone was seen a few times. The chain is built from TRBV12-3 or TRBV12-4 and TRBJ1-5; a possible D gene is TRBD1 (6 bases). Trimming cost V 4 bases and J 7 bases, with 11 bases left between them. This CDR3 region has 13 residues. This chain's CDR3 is CASSSQGRQPQHF. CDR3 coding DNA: TGTGCCAGCAGTTCACAGGGACGGCAGCCCCAGCATTTT.

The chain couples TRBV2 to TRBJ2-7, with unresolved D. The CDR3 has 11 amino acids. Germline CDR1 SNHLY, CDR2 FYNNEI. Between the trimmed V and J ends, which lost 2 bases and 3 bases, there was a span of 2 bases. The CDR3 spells CASSEHYEQYF. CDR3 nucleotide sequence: TGTGCCAGCAGTGAACACTACGAGCAGTACTTC.

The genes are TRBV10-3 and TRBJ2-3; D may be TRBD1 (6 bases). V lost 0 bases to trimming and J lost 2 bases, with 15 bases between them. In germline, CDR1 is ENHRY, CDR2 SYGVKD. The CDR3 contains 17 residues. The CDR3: CAISESTGLGYTDTQYF. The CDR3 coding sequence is TGTGCCATCAGTGAGTCTACAGGGCTTGGGTACACAGATACGCAGTATTTT.

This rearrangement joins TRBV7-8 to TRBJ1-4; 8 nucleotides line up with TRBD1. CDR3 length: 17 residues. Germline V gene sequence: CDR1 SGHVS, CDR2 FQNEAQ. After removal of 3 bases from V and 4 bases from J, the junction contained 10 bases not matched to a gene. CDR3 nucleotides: TGTGCCAGCAGCTTCCGGACAGGGCAAACTCGTAATGAAAAACTGTTTTTT. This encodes CASSFRTGQTRNEKLFF.

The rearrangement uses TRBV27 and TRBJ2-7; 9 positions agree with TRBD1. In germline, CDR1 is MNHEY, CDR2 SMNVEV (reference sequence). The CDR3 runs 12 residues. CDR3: CPHRGRGYEQYF. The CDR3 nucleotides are TGTCCCCACAGGGGGCGCGGGTACGAGCAGTACTTC.